This T cell receptor (beta chain) was sequenced in a study of T cells in women clearing cervical HPV infection. On the study more broadly: Women with histologically confirmed HPV16-related CIN3 or worse, 2 with invasive cancer, served as cases. No precancer developed; the control's incident HPV16 infection cleared within 12 months.

Method: immunoSEQ multiplex PCR; TCRdb's copy keeps in-frame clones and lacks some. Seen in this sample are 20,000 to 25,000 clones; the ten most common clones hold over 5%. Concerning this clone: The read falls 3 residues short of the CDR3 end, and the missing part is taken from the germline J gene.

From germline, CDR1 is MRHNA and CDR2 SNTAGT. The CDR3 runs 14 residues. V lost 2 bases and J lost 7; bases outside the gene matches: 3. This clonotype originated in a woman between 18 and 70 years old with a cervical HPV16 infection that either progressed to CIN3+ or cleared (not recorded which). Sequenced input: blood buffy coat. The V gene is TRBV6-4, the J gene TRBJ1-4; TRBD1 agrees at 8 bases. The CDR3 spells CASSDGTGFEKLFF. The sequenced part of the CDR3 DNA is TGTGCCAGCAGTGACGGGACAGGTTTTGAAAAA.